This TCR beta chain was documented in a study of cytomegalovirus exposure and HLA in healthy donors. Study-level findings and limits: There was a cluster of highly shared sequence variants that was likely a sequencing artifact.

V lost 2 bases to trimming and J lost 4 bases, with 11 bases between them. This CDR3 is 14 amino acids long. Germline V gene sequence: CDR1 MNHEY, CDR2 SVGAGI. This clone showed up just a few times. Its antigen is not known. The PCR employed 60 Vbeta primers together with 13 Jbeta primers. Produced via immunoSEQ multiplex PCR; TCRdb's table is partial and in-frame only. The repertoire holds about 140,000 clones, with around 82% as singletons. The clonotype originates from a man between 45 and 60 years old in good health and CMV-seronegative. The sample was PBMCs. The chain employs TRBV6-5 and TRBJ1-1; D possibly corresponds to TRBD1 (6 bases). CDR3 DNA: TGTGCCAGCAGTTACAACAGGGTTCGCACTGAAGCTTTCTTT. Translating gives CASSYNRVRTEAFF.